A selection of T cell receptor beta chains follows, all from one sample in a study of T cells in Graves' hyperthyroidism and ophthalmopathy. TCRdb redid the calling of the multiplex PCR reads with MiXCR, one entry per CDR3 protein. This sample has about 600,000 distinct CDR3 sequences, with approximately 15% found just once. Sequenced sample: blood. All receptors come from a woman aged 18-35 years with Graves' ophthalmopathy. The CDR3 runs from the conserved cysteine through the conserved F or W. The D gene is left open where the match is weak. For some rows the clone size is stated as once, few or many, or as a class when expanded; others skip it.

v_gene,d_gene,abundance,j_gene,CDR3nt,CDR3aa
TRBV28,.,many,TRBJ2-3,TGTGCCAGCAGTTTAAGGGGGAAATGGACAGATACGCAGTATTTT,CASSLRGKWTDTQYF
TRBV29-1,TRBD2,many,TRBJ2-2,TGCAGCGTTGCCACTGGACTAGCGGGAGTTCACGGGGAGCTGTTTTTT,CSVATGLAGVHGELFF
TRBV2,TRBD2,many,TRBJ2-7,TGTGCCAGCAGGGAAAGACTAGCCAATCCCTACGAGCAGTACTTC,CASRERLANPYEQYF
TRBV18,.,many,TRBJ2-1,TGTGCCAGCGCAACAGGGTTGGGCGCCGATGAGCAGTTCTTC,CASATGLGADEQFF
TRBV24-1,.,many,TRBJ1-5,TGTGCCACCAGTGGCAGGACCGGCAATCAGCCCCAGCATTTT,CATSGRTGNQPQHF
TRBV6-2/TRBV6-3,TRBD2,.,TRBJ2-3,TGTGCCAGCAGTTACACAGCGGGAGTGGGATTCCCGACAGATACGCAGTATTTT,CASSYTAGVGFPTDTQYF
TRBV9,TRBD1,many,TRBJ1-1,TGTGCCAGCAGCGTAAGGGACAGATTTTTAACTGAAGCTTTCTTT,CASSVRDRFLTEAFF
TRBV3-1,.,many,TRBJ2-7,TGTGCCAGCAGCCAAGGGACAAGAAGCTCCTACGAGCAGTACTTC,CASSQGTRSSYEQYF
TRBV7-2,.,many,TRBJ2-1,TGTGCCAGCAGCCCGGACCCGCTAGCTGGGGCGGGGCCCTTGTACAATGAGCAGTTCTTC,CASSPDPLAGAGPLYNEQFF
TRBV7-2,.,few,TRBJ2-7,TGTGCCAGCAGAGAACGATTGGGCGAGCAGTACTTC,CASRERLGEQYF
TRBV9,.,.,TRBJ2-1,TGTGCCAGCAGCGTAGATGAGCTGAGGGATGAGCAGTTCTTC,CASSVDELRDEQFF
TRBV19,TRBD1,.,TRBJ2-6,TGTGCCAGTAGTGTCGGGACAGGGTCTGGGAAGACTGGGGCCAACGTCCTGACTTTC,CASSVGTGSGKTGANVLTF
TRBV7-2,TRBD2,.,TRBJ2-1,TGTGCTGGGGAGGGACCAATCTACAATGAGCAGTTCTTC,CAGEGPIYNEQFF
TRBV28,TRBD1,many,TRBJ2-5,TGTGCCAGCAGTTCAGCAGGGGGCGCGGAGGAGACCCAGTACTTC,CASSSAGGAEETQYF
TRBV24-1,.,few,TRBJ2-3,TGTGCCACCGGTGGGGGCGGGCGTGGCACAGATACGCAGTATTTT,CATGGGGRGTDTQYF
TRBV19,.,few,TRBJ1-5,TGTGCCAGTAGTATGGCCCCCGGCAATCAGCCCCAGCATTTT,CASSMAPGNQPQHF